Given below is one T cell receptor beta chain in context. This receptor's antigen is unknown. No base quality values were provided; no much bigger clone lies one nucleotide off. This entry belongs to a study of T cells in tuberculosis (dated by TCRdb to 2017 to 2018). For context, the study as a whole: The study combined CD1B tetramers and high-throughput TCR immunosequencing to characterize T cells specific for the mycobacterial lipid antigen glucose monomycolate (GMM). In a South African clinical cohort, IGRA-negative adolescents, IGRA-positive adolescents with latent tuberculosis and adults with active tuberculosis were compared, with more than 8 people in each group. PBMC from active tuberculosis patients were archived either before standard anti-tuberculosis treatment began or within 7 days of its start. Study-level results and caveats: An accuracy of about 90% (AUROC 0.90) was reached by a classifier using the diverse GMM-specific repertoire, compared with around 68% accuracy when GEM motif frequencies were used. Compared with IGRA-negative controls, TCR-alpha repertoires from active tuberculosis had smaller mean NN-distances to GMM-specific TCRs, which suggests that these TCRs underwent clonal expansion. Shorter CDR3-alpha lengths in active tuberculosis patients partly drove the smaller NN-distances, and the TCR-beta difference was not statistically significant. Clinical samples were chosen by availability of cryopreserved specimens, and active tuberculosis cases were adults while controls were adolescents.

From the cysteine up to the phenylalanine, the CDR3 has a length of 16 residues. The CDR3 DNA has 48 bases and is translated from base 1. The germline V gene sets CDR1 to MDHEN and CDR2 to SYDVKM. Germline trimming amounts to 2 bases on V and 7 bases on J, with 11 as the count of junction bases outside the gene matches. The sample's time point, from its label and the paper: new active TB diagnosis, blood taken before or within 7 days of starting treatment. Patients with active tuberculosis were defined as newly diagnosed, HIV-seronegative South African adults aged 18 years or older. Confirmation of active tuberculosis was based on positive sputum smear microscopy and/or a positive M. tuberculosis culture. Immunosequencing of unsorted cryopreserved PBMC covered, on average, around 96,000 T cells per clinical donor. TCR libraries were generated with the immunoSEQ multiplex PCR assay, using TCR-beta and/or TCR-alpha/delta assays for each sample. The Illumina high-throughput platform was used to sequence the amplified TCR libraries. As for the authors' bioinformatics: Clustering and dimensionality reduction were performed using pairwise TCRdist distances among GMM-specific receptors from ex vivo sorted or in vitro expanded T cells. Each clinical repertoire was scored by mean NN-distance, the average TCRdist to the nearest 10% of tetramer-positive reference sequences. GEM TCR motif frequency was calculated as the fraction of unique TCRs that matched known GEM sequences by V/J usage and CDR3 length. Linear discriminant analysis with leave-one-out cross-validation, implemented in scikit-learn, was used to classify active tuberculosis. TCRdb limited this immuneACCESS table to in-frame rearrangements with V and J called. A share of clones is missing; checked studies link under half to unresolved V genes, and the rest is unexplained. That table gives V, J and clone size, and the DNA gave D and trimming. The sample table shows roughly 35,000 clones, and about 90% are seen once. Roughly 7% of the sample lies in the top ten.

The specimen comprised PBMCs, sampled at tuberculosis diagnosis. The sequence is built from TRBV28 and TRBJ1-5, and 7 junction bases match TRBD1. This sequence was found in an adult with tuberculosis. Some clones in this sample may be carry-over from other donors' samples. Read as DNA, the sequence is TGTGCCAGCAGTTTAGAGGTAGGGGGCTTTGGCCAGCCCCAGCATTTT. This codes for CASSLEVGGFGQPQHF.